This T cell receptor (beta chain) was found in a study of CD4 T cells in relation to SARS-CoV-2 and coronaviruses. Findings and caveats of the study: Compared with monoreactive clones, crossreactive clones showed significantly weaker SARS-CoV-2 expansion.

Before the COVID-19 pandemic, during about 2011-2019, CD4+ T cells were taken from unexposed donors. Cryopreserved PBMCs were CD4-enriched, then split into naive and memory cells. Uncultured naive and memory CD4+ T cells supplied DNA for deep TCR-beta sequencing. The assay was immunoSEQ multiplex PCR, and TCRdb's table has in-frame clones only and misses some. The sample has some 65,000 clones; about nine tenths are singletons. CDR1 and CDR2 from the germline V gene are LGHDT and YNNKEL (reference sequence). This CDR3 region has 14 residues. With V trimmed by 2 bases and J by 5 bases, 6 bases remained unmatched. Concerning this clone: Its target is unknown.

The chain links TRBV3-1 (or the pseudogene TRBV3-2) to TRBJ2-7; the match to TRBD2 covers 7 bases. The sequenced sample consisted of memory CD4+ T cells from PBMCs. This receptor was taken from a human donor in good health. The CDR3 here is CASSQRRESHEQYF. The CDR3 DNA reads TGTGCCAGCAGCCAACGGCGGGAGTCCCACGAGCAGTACTTC.